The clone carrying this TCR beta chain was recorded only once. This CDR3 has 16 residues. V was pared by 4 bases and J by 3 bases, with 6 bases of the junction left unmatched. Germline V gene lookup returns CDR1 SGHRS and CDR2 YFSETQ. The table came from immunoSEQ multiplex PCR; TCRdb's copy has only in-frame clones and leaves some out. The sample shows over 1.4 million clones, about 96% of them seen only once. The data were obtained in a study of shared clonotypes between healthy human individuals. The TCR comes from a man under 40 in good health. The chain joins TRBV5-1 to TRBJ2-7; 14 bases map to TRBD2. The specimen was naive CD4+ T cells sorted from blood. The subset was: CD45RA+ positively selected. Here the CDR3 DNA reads TGCGCCAGCAGCGGAGGGACTAGCGGGAGTAGCTACGAGCAGTACTTC. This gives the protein CASSGGTSGSSYEQYF. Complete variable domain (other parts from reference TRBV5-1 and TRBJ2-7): KAGVTQTPRYLIKTRGQQVTLSCSPISGHRSVSWYQQTPGQGLQFLFEYFSETQRNKGNFPGRFSGRQFSNSRSEMNVSTLELGDSALYLCASSGGTSGSSYEQYFGPGTRLTVT.